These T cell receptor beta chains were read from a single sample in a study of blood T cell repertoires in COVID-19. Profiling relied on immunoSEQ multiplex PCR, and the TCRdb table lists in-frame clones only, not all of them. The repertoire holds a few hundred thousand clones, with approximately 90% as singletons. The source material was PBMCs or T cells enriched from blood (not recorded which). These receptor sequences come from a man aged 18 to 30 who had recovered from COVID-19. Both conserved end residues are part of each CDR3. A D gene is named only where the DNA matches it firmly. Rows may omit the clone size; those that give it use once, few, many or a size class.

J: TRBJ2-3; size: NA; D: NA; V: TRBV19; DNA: TGTGCCAGTAGTATAGCGGACTTGCGCACAGATACGCAGTATTTT; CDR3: CASSIADLRTDTQYF
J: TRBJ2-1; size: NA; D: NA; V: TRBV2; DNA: TGTGCCAGCAGCGCGAGAGTGTTGCTCTACAATGAGCAGTTCTTC; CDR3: CASSARVLLYNEQFF
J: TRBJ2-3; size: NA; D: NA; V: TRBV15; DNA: TGTGCCACCAGCAGAGGACTAGGAAGCACAGATACGCAGTATTTT; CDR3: CATSRGLGSTDTQYF
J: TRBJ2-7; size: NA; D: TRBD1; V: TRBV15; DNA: TGTGCCACCAGCAGAGAGGGGACAGTAACCTACGAGCAGTACTTC; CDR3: CATSREGTVTYEQYF
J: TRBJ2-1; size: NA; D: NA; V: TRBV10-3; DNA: TGTGCCATCAGTGAGCCTCCGGGACTCTCGGAATTCTTC; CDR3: CAISEPPGLSEFF
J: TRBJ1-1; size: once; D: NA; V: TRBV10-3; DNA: TGTGCCATCGGGCAACAGATGAACACTGAAGCTTTCTTT; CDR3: CAIGQQMNTEAFF
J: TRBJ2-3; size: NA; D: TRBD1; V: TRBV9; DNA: TGTGCCAGCAGCCCCACGGGACAGACTAGCACAGATACGCAGTATTTT; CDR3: CASSPTGQTSTDTQYF
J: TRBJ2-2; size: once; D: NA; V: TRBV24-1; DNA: TGTGCCACCAGTGATGTCAGGGTCAACCGGCTGTTTTTT; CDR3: CATSDVRVNRLFF
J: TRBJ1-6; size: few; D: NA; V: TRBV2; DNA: TGTGCCAGCAGTGAAAACAGGAACTATTCACCCCTCCACTTT; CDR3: CASSENRNYSPLHF
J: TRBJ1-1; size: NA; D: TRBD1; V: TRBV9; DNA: TGTGCCAGCAGTCAACGACAGGGGGTGAACACTGAAGCTTTCTTT; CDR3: CASSQRQGVNTEAFF